This is a list of T cell receptor beta chains from one sample in a study of cytomegalovirus exposure and HLA in healthy donors. The protocol was immunoSEQ multiplex PCR, while the TCRdb copy is restricted to in-frame clones and leaves out a portion. The sample includes roughly 250,000 clones, approximately 85% of them seen just once. The specimen was PBMCs. Every receptor here comes from a woman aged 40 to 50 in good health and CMV-seropositive. CDR3s include the opening cysteine and the closing phenylalanine or tryptophan. The D gene is left open where the match is weak. Expanded clones get a size class; other rows say once, few or many, or leave the size out.

J gene	CDR3 length	clone size	V gene	D gene	CDR3 protein
TRBJ1-2	13	once	TRBV7-2	.	CASSLETRGGYTF
TRBJ2-1	13	.	TRBV28	TRBD2	CASATSVLNEQFF
TRBJ1-3	14	.	TRBV30	.	CAWSVDYSGNTIYF
.	15	once	TRBV6-4	.	CASSDRSLWRYEQYF
TRBJ2-1	16	.	TRBV5-4	TRBD2	CASRMAGGASYNEQFF
TRBJ1-3	15	.	TRBV9	.	CASSVELGRKNTIYF
TRBJ2-5	15	.	TRBV29-1	TRBD2	CSVILTSGFQETQYF
TRBJ1-6	12	.	TRBV19	.	CASRGGNSPLHF
TRBJ1-2	14	.	TRBV19	TRBD1	CASRTRDREYGYTF
TRBJ1-2	15	.	TRBV11-3	.	CASSPQEGVNYGYTF
TRBJ1-5	15	.	TRBV28	.	CASSLFTTGNQPQHF